The sequence of this TCR beta chain was determined in a study of post-analysis software for immune sequencing data. Whole-study context: Progressive-relapsing, secondary progressive and relapsing-remitting multiple sclerosis were among the disease courses included.

General observations from the study: Four to six TRBV segments (TRBV5-6, TRBV5-1 and TRBV20-1 among them) occurred more frequently in patients than in controls.

From germline, CDR1 is LGHNA and CDR2 YSLEER. V lost 0 bases and J lost 0, with 11 bases in between. The CDR3 spans 16 residues. cDNA libraries for TCR beta contained unique molecular identifiers. When about 0.9 to 11 million T cells were used, they gave a few hundred thousand cDNA molecules. TCRdb re-called the PCR reads through MiXCR, storing one row per CDR3 protein. Here the sample spans around 700,000 distinct CDR3 sequences, approximately 59% being singletons. A word on this clonotype: Its specificity is not known.

The V gene is TRBV4-3, the J gene TRBJ1-2, with D possibly matching TRBD1 (6 bases). The clonotype originates from a girl aged 2-15 years with multiple sclerosis. Material for sequencing was blood. CDR3 amino acids: CASSQDRQETNYGYTF. CDR3 sequence (DNA): TGCGCCAGCAGCCAAGACCGACAGGAGACTAACTATGGCTACACCTTC.